The 3 T cell receptor beta chains listed next were all sequenced from one sample in a study of long-term antiretroviral therapy in people with HIV. Running of the v3.0 immunoSEQ assay took place at survey level. Data came from immunoSEQ multiplex PCR; TCRdb stores just in-frame clones and leaves some out. The sample records fewer than 25,000 clones, about 95% being singletons. Source: unsorted PBMCs, taken roughly 5.1 years after starting antiretroviral therapy. These receptors originate from a woman between 50 and 59 years old with HIV.

The V and J genes are TRBV4-3 and TRBJ1-2, with a possible D match to TRBD1 (5 bases). The CDR3 loop spans 13 amino acids. The germline V and J ends were trimmed by 3 bases and 3 bases, with 8 bases remaining between them. CDR1 and CDR2 (germline): LGHNA, YSLEER. DNA for the CDR3: TGCGCCAGCAGCCACGACAGCTACTATGGCTACACCTTC. This encodes CASSHDSYYGYTF.

The chain couples TRBV6-5 to TRBJ2-1; unclear D gene. The CDR3 consists of 15 residues. The V gene lost 0 bases and the J gene lost 7 bases, with 13 bases spanning the gap. Germline assignment: CDR1 MNHEY and CDR2 SVGAGI. In DNA form, the CDR3 reads TGTGCCAGCAGTTACTCGGGCCAGCGTGGGAATGAGCAGTTCTTC. Translating it yields CASSYSGQRGNEQFF.

Concerning this clone: Relative to the germline gene, one junction end is altered; a read error may explain this. The genes are TRBV5-5 and TRBJ2-2; perhaps TRBD2 as D (6 bases). Germline CDR1 reads SGHKS; CDR2 reads YYEKEE (reference sequence). CDR3 size: 13 residues. CDR3 sequence: CASSLEGAGELFF. The CDR3 bases are TGTGCCAGCAGTTTGGAGGGCGCCGGGGAGCTGTTTTTT.